Reported below is one T cell receptor (beta chain). The antigen is undetermined. Then a second PCR, running roughly 7 to 11 cycles, was carried out with a sample-barcoded 5' primer and a J-beta primer mix. From the 5' RACE reads, TCRdb called clonotypes with MiXCR, one entry per CDR3 protein. The data show 1 million or so distinct CDR3 sequences, with under 45% seen just once and approximately 17% held by the top ten. The data were obtained in a study of blood T cells in healthy people across ages. Study-level points and caveats: Naive CD4+ cells and diversity were both higher in long-lived donors than in aged donors. Considered underestimates were the diversity estimates obtained from one million T cells.

Per the germline V gene, CDR1 is MNHEY and CDR2 is SVGAGI. The CDR3 contains 12 residues. Trimming pared 4 bases from V and 7 bases from J, leaving 11 bases between. This receptor was taken from a woman aged 55-75 years in good health. The rearrangement links TRBV6-5 to TRBJ2-7, with D unclear. The sample was blood. CDR3 in amino acids: CASSSFRSEQYF. The CDR3 coding sequence is TGTGCCAGCAGTTCCTTCAGATCGGAGCAGTACTTC.